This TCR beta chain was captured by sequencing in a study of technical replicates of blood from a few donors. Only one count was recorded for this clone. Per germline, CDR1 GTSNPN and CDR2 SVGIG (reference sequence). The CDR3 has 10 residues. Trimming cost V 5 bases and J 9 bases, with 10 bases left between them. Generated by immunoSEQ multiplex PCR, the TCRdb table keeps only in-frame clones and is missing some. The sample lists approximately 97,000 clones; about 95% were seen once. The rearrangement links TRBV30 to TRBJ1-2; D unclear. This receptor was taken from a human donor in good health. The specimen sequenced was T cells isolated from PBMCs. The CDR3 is CAWLRQSYTF. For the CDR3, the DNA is TGTGCCTGGCTGAGGCAAAGCTACACCTTC.